This TCR beta chain appears in the sequencing data of a study of human T cells and chemical hapten exposure. Findings and limits, study-wide: Significantly greater numbers of large CDR3 similarity clusters came from expanded TCRs than from controls.

This clonotype was counted between two and nine times. Its cognate antigen is unknown. Time point: patch test 2, 6 weeks after DPC sensitization. The treatment is: therapeutic diphenylcyclopropenone sensitization with weekly scalp DPC. CDR1 is SQVTM, CDR2 ANQGSEA, per germline. V was pared by 4 bases and J by 11 bases, with 20 bases between. This CDR3 spans 13 amino acids. Original processing methods: Counting gave a median of around 100,000 TCRs per sample, with values ranging from roughly 20,000 to 700,000. TCRdb used MiXCR to reprocess the RACE reads, holding one entry per CDR3 protein. The V and J calls follow TCRdb's processing rather than the paper's. The sample records under 90,000 distinct CDR3 sequences, 6.5% to 10% being singletons.

The chain has TRBV29-1 and TRBJ1-1; maybe TRBD1 (6 bases). The receptor comes from a woman aged 50 to 65 with alopecia areata. Some clones in this sample may be carry-over from other donors' samples. Material: whole blood, obtained in connection with sensitization to the hapten diphenylcyclopropenone (DPC). DNA of the CDR3: TGCAGCGTTGGCGGCAGGGCGGGGGCTAACGCTTTCTTT. This codes for CSVGGRAGANAFF.